This T cell receptor beta chain came from a study of molecular identifiers for immune sequencing clone quantification. Construction of naive CD8 libraries employed about 19,000 to 1,100,000 sorted cells together with 10%, 30% or 50% RNA. For naive CD8 T cells, sorting used the CD8+CD4-CCR7+CD45RA+ phenotype. Findings and caveats of the study: Clones that exceeded 20 RNA copies held over 99% of effector molecules, yet under 1% in naive cells.

TCRdb ran MiXCR on the PCR reads and lists one entry per CDR3 protein. The sample records approximately 9,800 distinct CDR3 sequences, around 20% being singletons. By share, this clonotype ranks as medium-sized. Its antigen is as yet unknown. Germline V gene sequence: CDR1 SEHNR, CDR2 FQNEAQ (reference sequence). This CDR3 spans 17 amino acids. J was trimmed by 9 bases and V by 4 bases; bases with no gene match: 10. The receptor comes from a human donor in good health. Some libraries in this study had Jurkat cell RNA spiked in. Sequenced material: naive CD8+ T cells from blood, with Jurkat cell RNA spiked in. Subset here: FACS-sorted CD8+CD4-CCR7+CD45RA+ naive T cells. The V and J genes are TRBV7-9 and TRBJ2-1, with 15 bases identical to TRBD2. The CDR3 loop is CASSSLSLGLAGGEQFF. The CDR3 nucleotides read TGTGCCAGCAGCTCACTGTCTTTGGGACTAGCGGGAGGTGAGCAGTTCTTC. The full variable domain, rest sourced from reference TRBV7-9 and TRBJ2-1, is DTGVSQNPRHKITKRGQNVTFRCDPISEHNRLYWYRQTLGQGPEFLTYFQNEAQLEKSRLLSDRFSAERPKGSFSTLEIQRTEQGDSAMYLCASSSLSLGLAGGEQFFGPGTRLTVL.